These 32 T cell receptor beta chains share one sample of origin, sequenced in a study of cytomegalovirus exposure and HLA in healthy donors. Profiling relied on immunoSEQ multiplex PCR, and the TCRdb table lists in-frame clones only, not all of them. This table holds around 150,000 clones, roughly nine tenths found once. Sequenced input: PBMCs. The receptors stem from a woman in her 30s in good health and CMV-seronegative.

The rearrangement uses TRBV30 and TRBJ2-3; 7 bases agree with TRBD2. Germline values: CDR1 GTSNPN, CDR2 SVGIG (reference sequence). The CDR3 is 16 amino acids. Losses at the gene ends were 5 bases for V and 1 base for J; bases not matched to a gene: 12. CDR3 loop: CAWASGLDVGTDTQYF. DNA for the CDR3: TGTGCCTGGGCCTCAGGACTAGATGTGGGCACAGATACGCAGTATTTT. The complete variable domain, with remaining parts taken from reference TRBV30 and TRBJ2-3, reads SQTIHQWPATLVQPVGSPLSLECTVEGTSNPNLYWYRQAAGRGLQLLFYSVGIGQISSEVPQNLSASRPQDRQFILSSKKLLLSDSGFYLCAWASGLDVGTDTQYFGPGTRLTVL.

Only a few counts were recorded for this clone. The gene calls are TRBV15 and TRBJ1-1, with a tentative D call TRBD1 (6 bases). Trimming stripped 3 bases from V and 7 bases from J, with 12 bases between. Germline V CDR1 and CDR2: LNHNV, YYDKDF (reference sequence). The CDR3 is 13 residues long. CDR3 in amino acids: CATSSRQVVEAFF. In nucleotides, the CDR3 is TGTGCCACCAGCAGTCGACAGGTTGTTGAAGCTTTCTTT.

The chain couples TRBV27 to TRBJ2-7; D unresolved. Deletions cut 6 bases from V and 7 bases from J, with 16 bases between. Germline V lookup: CDR1 MNHEY, CDR2 SMNVEV (reference sequence). The CDR3 covers 13 residues. The CDR3 is CASSQVISLEQYF. The CDR3 DNA sequence: TGTGCCAGCAGCCAGGTGATCAGTCTTGAGCAGTACTTC.

This clone was recorded a few times. The chain uses TRBV10-3 and TRBJ2-7; 12 bases match TRBD2. Trimming removed 1 base from V and 0 bases from J; junction bases left unmatched: 4. The V gene's germline CDR1 is ENHRY and CDR2 SYGVKD. The length of the CDR3 is 17 residues. The CDR3 DNA is TGTGCCATCAGTGAGTTCCTGACTAGCGGGGGCTCCTACGAGCAGTACTTC. This gives the protein CAISEFLTSGGSYEQYF.

The chain carries TRBV6-1 and TRBJ1-1; D ambiguous. The CDR3 spans 16 residues. V dropped 0 bases and J dropped 0 bases, with 11 bases sitting between them. CDR1 is MNHNS, CDR2 SASEGT, per germline. Here the CDR3 reads CASSEAILGMNTEAFF. The CDR3 bases are TGTGCCAGCAGTGAAGCAATCCTTGGAATGAACACTGAAGCTTTCTTT.

This chain links TRBV29-1 with TRBJ2-2, with D possibly called TRBD1 or TRBD2 (5 bases each). Trimming shortened V by 3 bases and J by 2 bases, and 7 bases separated the two germline ends. This CDR3 has 13 amino acids. CDR1 is SQVTM, CDR2 ANQGSEA, per germline. The CDR3 spells CSVDGGNTGELFF. The CDR3 DNA follows: TGCAGCGTTGATGGGGGAAACACCGGGGAGCTGTTTTTT.

The gene calls are TRBV28 and TRBJ1-4, with TRBD1 matching 10 bases. V dropped 5 bases and J dropped 8; count of bases not matched to a gene: 11. Germline V CDR1 and CDR2: MDHEN, SYDVKM. The CDR3 consists of 16 residues. The CDR3 spells CASSLFSGTGEEKLFF. Here the CDR3 DNA reads TGTGCCAGCAGTCTGTTCTCGGGGACAGGGGAAGAAAAACTGTTTTTT.

V and J are TRBV6-6 and TRBJ2-7, with a weak D call TRBD2 (7 bases). Germline V gene data show CDR1 as MNHNY and CDR2 as SVGAGI (reference sequence). This CDR3 comprises 15 residues. The ends were cut back, 7 bases at V and 0 bases at J, with 16 bases in the middle. For the CDR3, the DNA is TGTGCCAGCACTCCTAGGGGGGGAAGCTCCTACGAGCAGTACTTC. Translated, it gives CASTPRGGSSYEQYF.

The chain couples TRBV5-1 to TRBJ1-1, with D hard to call. CDR1 and CDR2 (germline): SGHRS, YFSETQ. The V and J ends lost 6 bases and 0 bases respectively, with 15 bases between them. This CDR3 is built from 15 residues. CDR3 sequence reads: CASTSRDTLNTEAFF. In nucleotides, the CDR3 is TGCGCCAGCACTTCGCGGGATACTTTGAACACTGAAGCTTTCTTT.

The CDR3 sequence is CACRTDVWPQHF. In DNA form, the CDR3 reads TGTGCCTGCCGGACAGATGTTTGGCCCCAGCATTTT. J is TRBJ1-5 and V is TRBV2, with D maybe TRBD1 (6 bases). CDR1 SNHLY and CDR2 FYNNEI come from the germline V gene. The CDR3 covers 12 residues. Trimming left V 11 bases short and J 9 bases short, with 17 bases between.

The chain joins TRBV5-6 to TRBJ1-2, with TRBD1 matching over 10 bases. This CDR3 contains 17 residues. Germline CDR1 reads SGHDT; CDR2 reads YYEEEE. V lost 3 bases and J lost 6; bases outside the gene matches: 14. CDR3 region: CASSYPPFDRGLDGYTF. In nucleotides, the CDR3 is TGTGCCAGCAGCTATCCCCCGTTTGACAGGGGGCTAGATGGCTACACCTTC.

CDR3: CASSQERRAGGPTDEQFF. DNA for the CDR3: TGTGCCAGCAGCCAAGAACGAAGAGCGGGAGGGCCAACGGATGAGCAGTTCTTC. This chain uses TRBV4-2 with TRBJ2-1, with 10 bases that match TRBD2. The CDR3 totals 18 residues. Losses at the gene ends were 0 bases for V and 8 bases for J; bases not matched to a gene: 13. In germline, CDR1 is LGHNA, CDR2 YNFKEQ.

Only one count was recorded for this clone. The chain is built from TRBV5-1 and TRBJ2-7; the D is unclear. The CDR3 consists of 14 residues. Germline loops: CDR1 SGHRS, CDR2 YFSETQ. Between the trimmed V and J ends, which lost 4 bases and 3 bases, there was a span of 14 bases. Written as DNA, the CDR3 is TGCGCCAGCAGCCTGGTTCCAGGAATCTACGAGCAGTACTTC. Amino acids: CASSLVPGIYEQYF.

This clone appeared once. The J gene is TRBJ1-2, the V gene TRBV5-4, with a possible D match to TRBD1 (5 bases). Germline V gene data show CDR1 as SGHNT and CDR2 as YYREEE (reference sequence). CDR3 length: 13 amino acids. The V end was cut by 6 bases, the J end by 7 bases, with 16 bases between. The CDR3 spells CASNADGGGGYTF. CDR3 DNA: TGTGCCAGCAACGCGGACGGGGGAGGTGGCTACACCTTC.

V usage is TRBV19 and J usage is TRBJ1-6; D is unclear. Trimming shortened V by 4 bases and J by 7 bases, and 17 bases separated the two germline ends. The germline V gene has CDR1 LNHDA and CDR2 SQIVND (reference sequence). The length of the CDR3 is 16 residues. The CDR3 sequence is CASSTGAWTLNSPLHF. CDR3 coding DNA: TGTGCCAGTAGTACCGGAGCGTGGACTCTGAATTCACCCCTCCACTTT.

The chain carries TRBV5-1 and TRBJ2-1; 10 bases agree with TRBD2. With 0 bases clipped from V and 7 bases from J, the junction kept 7 bases outside the gene matches. The CDR3 is 16 amino acids. CDR1 SGHRS and CDR2 YFSETQ come from the germline V gene. This CDR3 is CASSLAPSGSVNEQFF. Written as DNA, the CDR3 is TGCGCCAGCAGCTTGGCCCCTAGCGGGAGTGTGAATGAGCAGTTCTTC.

V and J are TRBV11-2 and TRBJ1-4; 7 bases match TRBD1. The CDR3 has 17 amino acids. In germline, CDR1 is SGHAT, CDR2 FQNNGV. Trimming removed 5 bases from V and 5 bases from J; junction bases left unmatched: 14. The CDR3, as DNA: TGTGCCAGCAGCCCCCACCCGGCAGGGGGAATGAATGAAAAACTGTTTTTT. Its protein is CASSPHPAGGMNEKLFF.

The genes are TRBV6-5 and TRBJ2-7, with D hard to call. The CDR3 extends over 13 amino acids. The germline V gene encodes CDR1 MNHEY and CDR2 SVGAGI. The V end was cut by 5 bases, the J end by 6 bases, with 14 bases between. CDR3 sequence: CASSESEAREQYF. CDR3 nucleotides: TGTGCCAGCAGTGAATCCGAGGCGCGCGAGCAGTACTTC.

V gene TRBV7-9 combines with J gene TRBJ1-1; D unresolved. CDR1 is SEHNR and CDR2 is FQNEAQ in the germline V gene (reference sequence). This CDR3 region has 14 residues. V lost 3 bases to trimming and J lost 1 base, with 9 bases between them. CDR3 in DNA: TGTGCCAGCAGCTTTTGGGAAACGAACACTGAAGCTTTCTTT. This sequence encodes CASSFWETNTEAFF.

Only one count was recorded for this clone. The chain is built from TRBV27 and TRBJ2-7, with 11 bases lining up with TRBD1. The CDR3 totals 13 residues. The ends lost 7 bases at V and 4 bases at J; junction bases unmatched: 3. Germline-derived CDR1 and CDR2 are MNHEY and SMNVEV (reference sequence). The CDR3, as DNA: TGTGCCAGCACAGGGACAGGGGGGTACGAGCAGTACTTC. As protein: CASTGTGGYEQYF.

The rearrangement links TRBV2 to TRBJ1-1, with D possibly TRBD1 on 5 matching bases. Germline V gives CDR1 SNHLY, CDR2 FYNNEI. CDR3 size: 13 residues. Trimming removed 3 bases at V and 6 bases at J, with 11 bases between. The CDR3, as DNA: TGTGCCAGCAGTGATTGGGGGGGATCTGAAGCTTTCTTT. Translation gives CASSDWGGSEAFF.

The V call is TRBV19, the J call TRBJ1-2; a weak D match, TRBD1 (5 bases). CDR1 LNHDA and CDR2 SQIVND come from the germline V gene (reference sequence). The germline V and J ends were trimmed by 4 bases and 0 bases, with 12 bases remaining between them. The CDR3 is made up of 15 amino acids. This CDR3 is CASSNYGTTNYGYTF. CDR3 nucleotides: TGTGCCAGTAGTAACTACGGGACGACTAACTATGGCTACACCTTC.

The J gene is TRBJ1-2, the V gene TRBV13, with TRBD1 identical over 7 bases. CDR1 is PRHDT and CDR2 is FYEKMQ in the germline V gene (reference sequence). This CDR3 contains 13 residues. V gave up 5 bases and J gave up 8 bases; unmatched junction bases: 8. The CDR3 DNA reads as TGTGCCAGCAGCCAGACAGGGATTAAAGGCTACACCTTC. Its protein product is CASSQTGIKGYTF.

This chain joins TRBV29-1 and TRBJ1-2; TRBD1 aligns across 8 bases. V shed 7 bases and J 1 base; nucleotides not matched to a gene: 8. The length of the CDR3 is 14 residues. CDR1 is SQVTM and CDR2 is ANQGSEA in the germline V gene. In nucleotides, the CDR3 is TGCAGCGCCCAAGGACAGGGCTTTAACTATGGCTACACCTTC. Amino acid sequence: CSAQGQGFNYGYTF.

This clone was seen a handful of times. The chain joins TRBV28 to TRBJ1-2, with D perhaps TRBD1 (6 bases). Germline loops: CDR1 MDHEN, CDR2 SYDVKM. The CDR3 has 11 amino acids. V was clipped by 10 bases and J by 4 bases, with 10 bases between them. The CDR3 bases are TGTGCCATTCAGGGGAGCTATGGCTACACCTTC. Its translation is CAIQGSYGYTF.

The chain recombines TRBV6-5 with TRBJ2-5; D is undetermined. The V and J ends lost 5 bases and 0 bases respectively, with 7 bases between them. The CDR3 extends over 13 amino acids. From germline, CDR1 is MNHEY and CDR2 SVGAGI. As DNA, the CDR3 is TGTGCCAGCAGTCGCGAGTACCAAGAGACCCAGTACTTC. This gives the protein CASSREYQETQYF.

This rearrangement joins TRBV6-5 to TRBJ2-1; D call uncertain. Per the germline V gene, CDR1 is MNHEY and CDR2 is SVGAGI. The CDR3 covers 13 residues. Trimming left V 5 bases short and J 4 bases short, with 9 bases between. The DNA for the CDR3 is TGTGCCAGCAGTAAAACGCCATACAATGAGCAGTTCTTC. Translation gives CASSKTPYNEQFF.

This clone has a handful of counts. The chain joins TRBV5-1 to TRBJ1-1; a weak D match, TRBD1 (5 bases). Trimming stripped 5 bases from V and 4 bases from J, with 9 bases between. This CDR3 is built from 12 residues. The germline CDR1 and CDR2 sequences are SGHRS and YFSETQ. Here the CDR3 reads CASSQGATEAFF. DNA for the CDR3: TGCGCCAGCAGTCAGGGTGCCACTGAAGCTTTCTTT. Combining the CDR3 with reference TRBV5-1 and TRBJ1-1 gives the whole variable domain KAGVTQTPRYLIKTRGQQVTLSCSPISGHRSVSWYQQTPGQGLQFLFEYFSETQRNKGNFPGRFSGRQFSNSRSEMNVSTLELGDSALYLCASSQGATEAFFGQGTRLTVV.

The genes are TRBV6-6 and TRBJ1-5; possibly TRBD1 for D (6 bases). The CDR3 runs to 15 residues. The germline CDR1 and CDR2 sequences are MNHNY and SVGAGI (reference sequence). Trimming stripped 6 bases from V and 4 bases from J, with 16 bases between. This CDR3 is CASSPDRKGNQPQHF. The CDR3 nucleotides are TGTGCCAGCAGCCCGGACAGAAAGGGTAATCAGCCCCAGCATTTT.

The CDR3 DNA follows: TGTGCCAGCAGTTTAGGGGGGAAGGGAGCTTTCTTT. Translating it yields CASSLGGKGAFF. The chain employs TRBV27 and TRBJ1-1; possibly TRBD1 for D (5 bases). This CDR3 has 12 amino acids. V was trimmed by 2 bases and J by 10 bases, leaving 11 bases between them. Germline V gene lookup returns CDR1 MNHEY and CDR2 SMNVEV (reference sequence).

This rearrangement joins TRBV28 to TRBJ2-7; 10 bases are a match to TRBD2. Germline V gene lookup returns CDR1 MDHEN and CDR2 SYDVKM. With V trimmed by 8 bases and J by 2 bases, 3 bases remained unmatched. The CDR3 is made up of 13 amino acids. CDR3 coding DNA: TGTGCCAGCCTCGGACTAGCGGCCTACGAGCAGTACTTC. It specifies CASLGLAAYEQYF.

The CDR3 spells CASSYDGGRFSPQHF. The CDR3 DNA sequence: TGTGCCAGCAGCTATGACGGGGGCCGTTTTTCGCCCCAGCATTTT. The V call is TRBV28, the J call TRBJ1-5, with TRBD1 as a possible D gene (6 bases). Germline V gene lookup returns CDR1 MDHEN and CDR2 SYDVKM. The CDR3 loop spans 15 amino acids. Trimming left V 6 bases short and J 9 bases short, with 21 bases between. The variable domain in full, with the rest retrieved from reference TRBV28 and TRBJ1-5, is DVKVTQSSRYLVKRTGEKVFLECVQDMDHENMFWYRQDPGLGLRLIYFSYDVKMKEKGDIPEGYSVSREKKERFSLILESASTNQTSMYLCASSYDGGRFSPQHFGDGTRLSIL.